This T cell receptor beta chain was sequenced in a study of blood T cell repertoires in COVID-19. TCRdb's table, derived via immunoSEQ multiplex PCR, lists solely in-frame clones and lacks some. The sample includes 450,000 to 500,000 clones, 70% to 90% of them seen just once. This CDR3 comprises 14 residues. Germline V gene sequence: CDR1 MNHNY, CDR2 SVGAGI (reference sequence). Trimming took 0 bases from V and 0 from J, leaving 6 bases between them. This chain uses TRBV6-6 with TRBJ2-7, with D possibly TRBD2 on 5 matching bases. The specimen was peripheral blood. The TCR comes from a human donor in a cohort sampled during active COVID-19. The CDR3 bases are TGTGCCAGCAGTTACTCCAGCGGCTCCTACGAGCAGTACTTC. Its translation: CASSYSSGSYEQYF.